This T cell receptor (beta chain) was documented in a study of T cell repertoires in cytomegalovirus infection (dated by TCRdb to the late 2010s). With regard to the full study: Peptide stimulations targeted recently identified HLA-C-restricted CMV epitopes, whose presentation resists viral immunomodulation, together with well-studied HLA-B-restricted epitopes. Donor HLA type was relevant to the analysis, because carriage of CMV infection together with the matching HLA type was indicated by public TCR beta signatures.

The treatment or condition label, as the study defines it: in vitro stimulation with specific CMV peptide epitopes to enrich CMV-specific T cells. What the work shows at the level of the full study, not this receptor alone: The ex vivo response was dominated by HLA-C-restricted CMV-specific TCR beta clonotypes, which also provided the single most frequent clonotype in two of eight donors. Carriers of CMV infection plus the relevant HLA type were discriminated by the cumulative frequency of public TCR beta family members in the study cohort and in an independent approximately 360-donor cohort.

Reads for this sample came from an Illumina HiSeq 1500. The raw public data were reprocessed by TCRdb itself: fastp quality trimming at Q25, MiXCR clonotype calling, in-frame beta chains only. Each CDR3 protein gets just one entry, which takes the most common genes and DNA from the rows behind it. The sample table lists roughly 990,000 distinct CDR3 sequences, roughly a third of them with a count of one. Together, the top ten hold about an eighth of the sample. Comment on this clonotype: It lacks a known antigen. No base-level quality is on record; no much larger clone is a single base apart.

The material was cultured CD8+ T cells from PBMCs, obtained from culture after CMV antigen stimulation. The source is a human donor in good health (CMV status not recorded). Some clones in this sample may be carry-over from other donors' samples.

The sequenced DNA is TGTGCCAGCAGCTTGGCTGACGCCGGGGAAGGGGTCTTGTGGGAGCAGTACTTC. This encodes CASSLADAGEGVLWEQYF. In this chain, TRBV5-6 is recombined with TRBJ2-7; the D gene is possibly TRBD1 or TRBD2, each agreeing over 5 bases. Its CDR3 holds 18 amino acids, cysteine through phenylalanine. The entry retains the CDR3 DNA only, 54 bases that are in frame from base 1. V lost 0 bases and J lost 7 bases; the stretch between them is 26 bases long. Based on the germline V gene, the CDR1 and CDR2 sequences are SGHDT and YYEEEE.